The 8 T cell receptor beta chains below all came from one sample that was sequenced in a study of blood T cell repertoires in COVID-19. Sequencing used immunoSEQ multiplex PCR; TCRdb keeps in-frame clones, though not all of them. The data show about 87,000 clones, around 87% seen once. Material: peripheral blood. These receptors were taken from a human donor with acute or convalescent COVID-19. The donor label of this sample is uncertain.

The rearrangement uses TRBV15 and TRBJ2-3; the D is unclear. Between the trimmed V and J ends, which lost 0 bases and 2 bases, there was a span of 9 bases. Germline V gene sequence: CDR1 LNHNV, CDR2 YYDKDF (reference sequence). This CDR3 region has 15 residues. The CDR3 DNA reads as TGTGCCACCAGCAGAGATCTGCGTACCACAGATACGCAGTATTTT. This encodes CATSRDLRTTDTQYF.

This chain joins TRBV7-2 and TRBJ2-1; 8 nucleotides agree with TRBD2. The CDR3 sequence is 15 residues long. Looked up from germline, CDR1 is SGHTA and CDR2 is FQGNSA. The V gene end was trimmed by 10 bases and the J gene end by 7 bases; junction bases not matched to a gene: 15. CDR3 in DNA: TGTGCCACAGTGCACGGGGGGGGGTCTGTGAATGAGCAGTTCTTC. It encodes CATVHGGGSVNEQFF.

The chain uses TRBV5-4 and TRBJ1-2, with D hard to call. With 2 bases removed from V and 1 base from J, the gap between germline ends came to 9 bases. From germline, CDR1 is SGHNT and CDR2 YYREEE (reference sequence). This CDR3 spans 14 amino acids. CDR3 region: CASSFGGINYGYTF. In DNA form, the CDR3 reads TGTGCCAGCAGCTTTGGAGGGATTAACTATGGCTACACCTTC.

The rearrangement uses TRBV29-1 and TRBJ2-1; 8 bases map to TRBD1. Germline V gene data show CDR1 as SQVTM and CDR2 as ANQGSEA. This CDR3 contains 13 residues. Losses at the gene ends were 6 bases for V and 5 bases for J; bases not matched to a gene: 6. The CDR3 is CSVATGEDNEQFF. Here the CDR3 DNA reads TGCAGCGTCGCGACAGGGGAGGACAATGAGCAGTTCTTC.

The chain carries TRBV6-4 and TRBJ1-5, with unresolved D. CDR1 is MRHNA and CDR2 is SNTAGT in the germline V gene. V lost 3 bases and J lost 2, with 11 bases in between. This CDR3 region has 15 residues. This CDR3 is CASSETGEGNQPQHF. For the CDR3, the DNA is TGTGCCAGCAGTGAGACGGGAGAAGGCAATCAGCCCCAGCATTTT.

This chain connects TRBV9 to TRBJ2-5; 7 positions agree with TRBD1. Germline V gene sequence: CDR1 SGDLS, CDR2 YYNGEE. The CDR3 runs to 15 residues. The V gene end was trimmed by 0 bases and the J gene end by 2 bases; junction bases not matched to a gene: 4. The DNA for the CDR3 is TGTGCCAGCAGCGTAGCAGGGACAGCGCAAGAGACCCAGTACTTC. The encoded protein is CASSVAGTAQETQYF.

The rearrangement uses TRBV15 and TRBJ1-5, with 8 bases lining up with TRBD1. The V gene end was trimmed by 0 bases and the J gene end by 4 bases; junction bases not matched to a gene: 2. Germline-derived CDR1 and CDR2 are LNHNV and YYDKDF (reference sequence). This CDR3 comprises 15 residues. CDR3 residues: CATSRDRTGNQPQHF. CDR3 DNA sequence: TGTGCCACCAGCAGAGATCGGACAGGGAATCAGCCCCAGCATTTT. Full variable domain (outside the CDR3, taken from reference TRBV15 and TRBJ1-5): DAMVIQNPRYQVTQFGKPVTLSCSQTLNHNVMYWYQQKSSQAPKLLFHYYDKDFNNEADTPDNFQSRRPNTSFCFLDIRSPGLGDTAMYLCATSRDRTGNQPQHFGDGTRLSIL.

This chain joins TRBV11-2 and TRBJ2-7; perhaps TRBD2 as D (5 bases). The CDR3 length is 14 residues. V was shortened by 0 bases and J by 4 bases, with 10 bases between the two germline ends. Germline CDR1 SGHAT, CDR2 FQNNGV. The CDR3 here is CASSLDRGLYEQYF. DNA of the CDR3: TGTGCCAGCAGCTTAGATCGAGGACTTTACGAGCAGTACTTC.